The source of this T cell receptor (beta chain) is a study of shared clonotypes between healthy human individuals. Study outcomes and limitations: Non-shared clonotypes were found to have lower generation probabilities than the clonotypes that were shared by all four of the sorted-subset donors. Among the subsets, naive ones generally showed larger estimated richness than memory ones. Researchers sampled only blood; tissue repertoires likely differ. Some naive CD4 clonotypes, 4.5% to 5.5%, turned up in common across a handful of donors.

Note on this clone: The target antigen is unknown.

Profiled with immunoSEQ multiplex PCR; TCRdb holds only in-frame clones, not every one. The sample has 2 million to 2.5 million clones, 85% to 95% seen once; the top ten hold roughly 0.34%. The germline V gene encodes CDR1 SEHNR and CDR2 FQNEAQ (reference sequence). V lost 4 bases and J 4 bases, leaving 13 bases between the germline ends. The CDR3 totals 14 residues. The TCR was taken from a man between 18 and 29 years old in good health. Some clones in this sample may be carry-over from other donors' samples. This chain connects TRBV7-9 to TRBJ1-1, with a weak D call TRBD1 (5 bases). Sequences were obtained from naive CD4+ T cells from PBMCs. Subset meaning: CD45RA+ positively selected. CDR3 in DNA: TGTGCCAGCAGCTGGAGTAGTGGGGGCACTGAAGCTTTCTTT. It translates to CASSWSSGGTEAFF.